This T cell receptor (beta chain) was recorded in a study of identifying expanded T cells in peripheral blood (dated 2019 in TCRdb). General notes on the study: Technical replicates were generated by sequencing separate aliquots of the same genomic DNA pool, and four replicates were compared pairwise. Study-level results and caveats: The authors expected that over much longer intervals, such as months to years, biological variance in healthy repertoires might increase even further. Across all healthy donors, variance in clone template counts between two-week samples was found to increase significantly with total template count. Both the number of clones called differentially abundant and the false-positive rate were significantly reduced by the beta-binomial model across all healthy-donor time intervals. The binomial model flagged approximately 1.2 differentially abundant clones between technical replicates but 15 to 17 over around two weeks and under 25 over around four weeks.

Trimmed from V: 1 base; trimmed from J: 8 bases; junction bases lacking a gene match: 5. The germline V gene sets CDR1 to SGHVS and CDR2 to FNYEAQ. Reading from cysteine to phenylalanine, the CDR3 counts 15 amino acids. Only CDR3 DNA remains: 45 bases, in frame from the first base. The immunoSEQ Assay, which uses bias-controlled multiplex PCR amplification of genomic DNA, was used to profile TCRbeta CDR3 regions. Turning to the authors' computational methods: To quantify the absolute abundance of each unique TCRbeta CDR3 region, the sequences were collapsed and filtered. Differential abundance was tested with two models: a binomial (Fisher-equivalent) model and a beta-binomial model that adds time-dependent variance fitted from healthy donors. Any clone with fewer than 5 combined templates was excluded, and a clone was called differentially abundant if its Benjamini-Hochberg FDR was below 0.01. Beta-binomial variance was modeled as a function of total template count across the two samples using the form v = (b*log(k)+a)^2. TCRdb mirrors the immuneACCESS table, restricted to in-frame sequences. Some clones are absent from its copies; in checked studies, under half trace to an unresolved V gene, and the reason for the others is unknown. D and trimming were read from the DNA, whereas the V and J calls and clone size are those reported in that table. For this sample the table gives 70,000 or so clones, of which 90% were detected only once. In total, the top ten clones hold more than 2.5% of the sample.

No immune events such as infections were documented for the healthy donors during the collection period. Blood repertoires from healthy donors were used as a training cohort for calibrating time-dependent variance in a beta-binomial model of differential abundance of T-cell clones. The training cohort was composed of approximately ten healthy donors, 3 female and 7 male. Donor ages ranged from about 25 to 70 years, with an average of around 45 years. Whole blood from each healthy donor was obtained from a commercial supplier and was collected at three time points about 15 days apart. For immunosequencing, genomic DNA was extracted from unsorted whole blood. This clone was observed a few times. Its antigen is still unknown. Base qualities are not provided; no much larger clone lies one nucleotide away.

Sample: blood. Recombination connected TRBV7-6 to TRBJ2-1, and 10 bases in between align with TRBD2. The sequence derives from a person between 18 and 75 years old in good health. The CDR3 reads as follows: CASSLELAGIDEQFF. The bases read TGTGCCAGCAGCTTAGAACTAGCGGGAATCGATGAGCAGTTCTTC.